This record concerns one T cell receptor (beta chain) sequence. Its antigen is unknown. CDR3 length equals 19 residues. Germline CDR1 MNHEY, CDR2 SVGAGI. Per CD8+ T cell subset, triplicate sorts of approximately 290,000 cells each were done. UMI-labeled TRB cDNA libraries were prepared by 5' RACE. From the 5' RACE reads, TCRdb lists one entry per CDR3 protein and no DNA. Found here are under 70,000 distinct CDR3 sequences; the top ten clones hold less than 25%. This sample is part of a study of CXCR3-negative and CXCR3-positive naive CD8 T cells. Study background: With about 1.5 +/- 0.3 million reads per library, the TRB reads numbered some 150 million in total.

Whole-study findings and limits: Similarly elevated diversity marked both naive subsets, with memory CD8+ cells showing far lower diversity. In naive cells, CXCR3-negative and CXCR3-positive subsets had similar TRBV-TRBJ usage; memory cells differed.

The V call is TRBV6-5, the J call TRBJ2-6; TCRdb names TRBD1, which stays unverified in the absence of DNA. This clonotype originated in a human donor in good health. Some clones in this sample may be carry-over from other donors' samples. The source material was memory CD8+ T cells from blood. The CDR3 sequence is CASSPGRAGQLSGANVLTF.